This T cell receptor (beta chain) was found in a study of T-cell reconstitution after alpha-beta-depleted transplantation in children. The TCRbeta library incorporated unique molecular identifiers. TCRdb redid the calling of the PCR reads with MiXCR, one entry per CDR3 protein. In the table there are around 480,000 distinct CDR3 sequences, about 33% of which are singletons. This specimen was PBMCs from the stem cell graft donor, taken from the stem cell graft. This clonotype was sampled from a human donor who donated a stem cell graft to a child with aplastic anemia.

This chain's CDR3 is CASSYQGQDYGYTF. In DNA form, the CDR3 reads TGTGCCAGCAGTTACCAGGGACAGGACTATGGCTACACCTTC. The V call is TRBV9, the J call TRBJ1-2; the match to TRBD1 covers 8 bases. Germline V lookup: CDR1 SGDLS, CDR2 YYNGEE. This CDR3 comprises 14 residues. V trimming: 5 bases; J trimming: 3 bases; junction bases outside the gene matches: 6.